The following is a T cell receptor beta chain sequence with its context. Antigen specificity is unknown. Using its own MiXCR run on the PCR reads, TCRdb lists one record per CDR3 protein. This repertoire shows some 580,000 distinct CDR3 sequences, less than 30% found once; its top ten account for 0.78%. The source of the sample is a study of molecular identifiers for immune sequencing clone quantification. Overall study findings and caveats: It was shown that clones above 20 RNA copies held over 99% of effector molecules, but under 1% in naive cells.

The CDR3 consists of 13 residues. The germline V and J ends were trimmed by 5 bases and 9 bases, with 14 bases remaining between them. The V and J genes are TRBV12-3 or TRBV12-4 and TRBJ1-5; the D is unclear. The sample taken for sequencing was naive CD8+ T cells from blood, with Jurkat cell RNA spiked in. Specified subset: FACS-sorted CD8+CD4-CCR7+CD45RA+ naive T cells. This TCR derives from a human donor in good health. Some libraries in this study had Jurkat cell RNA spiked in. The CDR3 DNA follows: TGTGCCAGCAGTGTGGGCCTTCGGGCGCCCCAGCATTTT. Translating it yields CASSVGLRAPQHF.